This T cell receptor beta chain was found in a study of memory CD8 T cells in hepatitis C reinfection. TCRdb's copy holds only in-frame clones and misses some; the assay was immunoSEQ multiplex PCR. The profile shows approximately 51,000 clones, just under 90% of them singletons. The time point here: pre-reinfection, 55 to 20 weeks before reinfection detection. TCR sequencing was done directly ex vivo on sorted cells, without expansion in vitro. The sample taken for sequencing was naive CD8+ T cells sorted from blood. This clonotype was obtained from a man between 18 and 29 years old with hepatitis C virus infection.

This CDR3 reads CASSYEAYEQYF. CDR3 sequence (DNA): TGTGCCAGCAGTTATGAGGCCTACGAGCAGTACTTC. The gene calls are TRBV6-5 and TRBJ2-7; D call uncertain. This CDR3 is built from 12 residues. Trimming removed 3 bases at V and 2 bases at J, with 5 bases between. Germline lookup yields CDR1 MNHEY and CDR2 SVGAGI.